Listed here is a single T cell receptor (beta chain). The protocol was immunoSEQ multiplex PCR, while the TCRdb copy is restricted to in-frame clones and leaves out a portion. The sample carries roughly 53,000 clones, more than 80% recorded once. The data derive from a study of blood T cell repertoires in COVID-19. The CDR3 sequence is 13 residues long. The ends were cut back, 3 bases at V and 5 bases at J, with 11 bases in the middle. Per germline, CDR1 SGHDT and CDR2 YYEEEE. Sequencing was performed on peripheral blood. This sequence was found in an elderly man with acute or convalescent COVID-19. The V gene is TRBV5-6, the J gene TRBJ1-1; tentative D call: TRBD1 (6 bases). The CDR3 reads CASSSTGSTEAFF. The CDR3 DNA reads TGTGCCAGCAGCTCTACAGGGAGTACTGAAGCTTTCTTT.